The 11 T cell receptor beta chains given below trace back to one sample, sequenced in a study of chemoradiotherapy in HPV16-positive cancers. The protocol was immunoSEQ multiplex PCR, while the TCRdb copy is restricted to in-frame clones and leaves out a portion. The table lists roughly 9,100 clones, 71% of them singletons, with roughly 9.5% in the top ten. Sampling was done from a patient who underwent chemoradiotherapy. The receptors were sampled from a human donor with HPV-associated anogenital cancer.

This chain connects TRBV9 to TRBJ1-4; no definite D call. V lost 0 bases and J 0 bases, leaving 9 bases between the germline ends. From germline, CDR1 is SGDLS and CDR2 YYNGEE. This CDR3 spans 16 amino acids. The CDR3 here is CASSVAGLATNEKLFF. The CDR3 bases are TGTGCCAGCAGCGTAGCGGGTTTGGCAACTAATGAAAAACTGTTTTTT.

This clone has a handful of counts. V usage is TRBV7-2 and J usage is TRBJ1-3, with 8 bases identical to TRBD1. The CDR3 is 16 amino acids. The germline V gene encodes CDR1 SGHTA and CDR2 FQGNSA. Germline trimming cut 4 bases from V and 3 bases from J; bases unmatched to any gene: 8. In nucleotides, the CDR3 is TGTGCCAGCAGCTCTTCAGGGGGCGTATATGGAAACACCATATATTTT. As protein: CASSSSGGVYGNTIYF.

There are a few counts of this clone. The chain combines TRBV4-2 with TRBJ1-5; the match to TRBD1 covers 7 bases. CDR1 and CDR2 (germline): LGHNA, YNFKEQ. J lost 5 bases, V lost 1 base, and 5 bases had no gene match. CDR3 size: 15 residues. The CDR3 protein is CASSQGAGGDQPQHF. The CDR3 nucleotides are TGTGCCAGCAGCCAAGGTGCAGGGGGGGATCAGCCCCAGCATTTT.

The V gene is TRBV28, the J gene TRBJ1-5, with D possibly matching TRBD1 (5 bases). Germline loops: CDR1 MDHEN, CDR2 SYDVKM. The CDR3 contains 15 residues. The V gene lost 8 bases and the J gene lost 4 bases, with 18 bases spanning the gap. Written as DNA, the CDR3 is TGTGCCAGCTCAATATGGGGGTCGGAGAATCAGCCCCAGCATTTT. It codes for CASSIWGSENQPQHF.

This chain connects TRBV7-9 to TRBJ1-2; tentative D call: TRBD1 (5 bases). Germline V CDR1 and CDR2: SEHNR, FQNEAQ (reference sequence). V shed 1 base and J shed 6 bases, with 12 bases lying between them. This CDR3 is 14 amino acids long. CDR3 loop: CASSLDRQGNGYTF. As DNA, the CDR3 is TGTGCCAGCAGCTTAGATCGGCAGGGAAATGGCTACACCTTC.

V is TRBV18 and J is TRBJ2-7, with TRBD2 matching over 11 bases. Germline values: CDR1 KGHSH, CDR2 LQKENI. This CDR3 has 17 residues. The V segment lost 3 bases and the J segment 2 bases; nucleotides outside the gene matches: 9. The CDR3 sequence: CASSPSWGLADTYEQYF. DNA of the CDR3: TGTGCCAGCTCACCTTCGTGGGGACTAGCGGATACCTACGAGCAGTACTTC.

The chain employs TRBV6-5 and TRBJ2-1; maybe TRBD2 (6 bases). The CDR3 totals 15 residues. Germline V gene lookup returns CDR1 MNHEY and CDR2 SVGAGI. Trimming removed 7 bases at V and 0 bases at J, with 13 bases between. The CDR3 DNA sequence: TGTGCCAGCATGGGGACGGGGGACTCCTACAATGAGCAGTTCTTC. As protein: CASMGTGDSYNEQFF.

The V call is TRBV28, the J call TRBJ1-4, with D maybe TRBD1 (5 bases). Germline CDR1 reads MDHEN; CDR2 reads SYDVKM. CDR3 length: 14 residues. Trimming shortened V by 6 bases and J by 3 bases, and 11 bases separated the two germline ends. The CDR3, as DNA: TGTGCCAGCAGGAGGGGATCTGCTAATGAAAAACTGTTTTTT. This sequence encodes CASRRGSANEKLFF.

V gene TRBV19 combines with J gene TRBJ2-7; no definite D call. The CDR3 has 13 residues. Germline V gene data show CDR1 as LNHDA and CDR2 as SQIVND (reference sequence). Between the trimmed V and J ends, which lost 3 bases and 5 bases, there was a span of 11 bases. DNA for the CDR3: TGTGCCAGTAGTATTAATGTCGGCAACGAGCAGTACTTC. Translated: CASSINVGNEQYF. Variable domain in full (rest from reference TRBV19 and TRBJ2-7): DGGITQSPKYLFRKEGQNVTLSCEQNLNHDAMYWYRQDPGQGLRLIYYSQIVNDFQKGDIAEGYSVSREKKESFPLTVTSAQKNPTAFYLCASSINVGNEQYFGPGTRLTVT.

The chain carries TRBV6-6 and TRBJ2-3; 8 nucleotides match TRBD2. CDR1 is MNHNY, CDR2 SVGAGI, per germline (reference sequence). This CDR3 is 14 amino acids long. The ends lost 6 bases at V and 0 bases at J; junction bases unmatched: 2. The CDR3 nucleotides are TGTGCCAGCAGCCGCGGGGGGAGCACAGATACGCAGTATTTT. Its translation is CASSRGGSTDTQYF.

The V and J genes are TRBV28 and TRBJ2-3; perhaps TRBD2 as D (5 bases). The length of the CDR3 is 15 residues. The V and J ends lost 1 base and 3 bases respectively, with 11 bases between them. Germline V gene sequence: CDR1 MDHEN, CDR2 SYDVKM. The CDR3 DNA is TGTGCCAGCAGTTTATCTGCCCGGGGAACAGATACGCAGTATTTT. Encoded protein: CASSLSARGTDTQYF.